Each of the 6 T cell receptor beta chains below was sequenced from the same sample in a study of cytomegalovirus exposure and HLA in healthy donors. PCR involved 60 Vbeta and 13 Jbeta primers. Assay: immunoSEQ multiplex PCR; the TCRdb copy retains only in-frame clones and omits some. The sample includes more than 140,000 clones, about 75% of them seen just once. Source material: PBMCs. The source of these receptors is a male donor in good health and CMV-seronegative.

The gene calls are TRBV28 and TRBJ1-1; D unresolved. CDR3 length: 12 amino acids. Germline lookup yields CDR1 MDHEN and CDR2 SYDVKM. Trimming left V 10 bases short and J 0 bases short, with 9 bases between. CDR3 in DNA: TGTGCCACCCTAACGATGAACACTGAAGCTTTCTTT. Its protein is CATLTMNTEAFF.

This clone was counted a few times. The chain couples TRBV5-1 to TRBJ2-7; 8 nucleotides align to TRBD2. The CDR3 length is 14 residues. Looked up from germline, CDR1 is SGHRS and CDR2 is YFSETQ. J was trimmed by 10 bases and V by 4 bases; bases with no gene match: 13. CDR3 DNA sequence: TGCGCCAGCAGCCCCGGGACTAGGTTTGGAGAACAGTACTTC. This gives the protein CASSPGTRFGEQYF.

A note on this clone: One end of the junction fails to match germline, which may point to a read error. V is TRBV7-9 and J is TRBJ1-4, with D perhaps matching TRBD1 (6 bases). The CDR3 runs 16 residues. Germline CDR1 SEHNR, CDR2 FQNEAQ (reference sequence). For the CDR3, the DNA is TGTTCCAGCAGCTTAGCGGGGGCCGCAACTAATGAAAAACTGTTTTTT. It translates to CSSSLAGAATNEKLFF.

V gene TRBV4-3 combines with J gene TRBJ1-1; the match to TRBD1 covers 8 bases. Germline lookup yields CDR1 LGHNA and CDR2 YSLEER. CDR3 length equals 14 residues. V lost 4 bases and J lost 1; bases outside the gene matches: 2. This chain's CDR3 is CASSPTGENTEAFF. The CDR3 DNA reads TGCGCCAGCAGCCCGACAGGGGAGAACACTGAAGCTTTCTTT.

The chain carries TRBV29-1 and TRBJ1-2; a weak D match, TRBD1 (6 bases). Looked up from germline, CDR1 is SQVTM and CDR2 is ANQGSEA. The CDR3 has 15 residues. Trimming left V 0 bases short and J 7 bases short, with 18 bases between. CDR3 protein: CSVEDRGGAGFGYTF. In DNA, the CDR3 is TGCAGCGTTGAAGACCGGGGGGGCGCGGGGTTTGGCTACACCTTC.

The chain recombines TRBV5-6 with TRBJ2-7; 7 bases line up with TRBD1. The CDR3 is 14 amino acids. CDR1 SGHDT and CDR2 YYEEEE come from the germline V gene. V was pared by 4 bases and J by 3 bases, with 7 bases of the junction left unmatched. CDR3 amino acids: CASSRDRTFYEQYF. DNA for the CDR3: TGTGCCAGCAGCCGGGACAGAACTTTCTACGAGCAGTACTTC.